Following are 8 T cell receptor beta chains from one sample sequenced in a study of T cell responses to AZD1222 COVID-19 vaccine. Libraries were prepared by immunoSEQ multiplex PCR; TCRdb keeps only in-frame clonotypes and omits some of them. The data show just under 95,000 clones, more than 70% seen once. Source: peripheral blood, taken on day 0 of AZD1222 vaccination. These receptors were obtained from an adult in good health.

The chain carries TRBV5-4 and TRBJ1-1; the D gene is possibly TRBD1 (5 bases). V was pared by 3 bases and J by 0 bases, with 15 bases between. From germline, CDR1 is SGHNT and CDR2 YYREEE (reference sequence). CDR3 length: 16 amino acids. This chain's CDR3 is CASSSETVRMNTEAFF. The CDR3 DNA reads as TGTGCCAGCAGCTCCGAGACAGTCCGCATGAACACTGAAGCTTTCTTT.

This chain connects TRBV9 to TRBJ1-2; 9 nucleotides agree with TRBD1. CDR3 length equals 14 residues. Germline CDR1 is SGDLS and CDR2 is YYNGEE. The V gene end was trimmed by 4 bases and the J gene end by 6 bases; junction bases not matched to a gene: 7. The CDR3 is CASSSGQGSDGYTF. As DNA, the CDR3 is TGTGCCAGCAGCTCTGGACAGGGGAGCGATGGCTACACCTTC.

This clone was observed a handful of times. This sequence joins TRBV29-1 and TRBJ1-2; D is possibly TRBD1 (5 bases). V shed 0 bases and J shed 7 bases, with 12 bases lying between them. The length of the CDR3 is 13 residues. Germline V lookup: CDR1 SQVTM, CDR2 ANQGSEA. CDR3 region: CSVEDRQGVGYTF. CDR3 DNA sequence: TGCAGCGTTGAAGATAGGCAGGGTGTTGGCTACACCTTC.

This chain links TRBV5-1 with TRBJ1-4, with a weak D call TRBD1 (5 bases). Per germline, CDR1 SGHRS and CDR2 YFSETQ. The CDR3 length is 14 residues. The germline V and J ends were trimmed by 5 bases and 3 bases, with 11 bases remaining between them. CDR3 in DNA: TGCGCCAGCAGGCCGGGGCCATCTAATGAAAAACTGTTTTTT. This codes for CASRPGPSNEKLFF. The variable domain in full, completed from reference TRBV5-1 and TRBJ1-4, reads KAGVTQTPRYLIKTRGQQVTLSCSPISGHRSVSWYQQTPGQGLQFLFEYFSETQRNKGNFPGRFSGRQFSNSRSEMNVSTLELGDSALYLCASRPGPSNEKLFFGSGTQLSVL.

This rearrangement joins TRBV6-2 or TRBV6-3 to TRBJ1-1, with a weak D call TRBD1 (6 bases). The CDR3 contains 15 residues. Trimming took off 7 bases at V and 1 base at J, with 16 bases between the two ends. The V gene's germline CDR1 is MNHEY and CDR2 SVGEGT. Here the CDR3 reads CASTPWGRRNTEAFF. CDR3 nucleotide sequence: TGTGCCAGCACCCCATGGGGGCGTAGGAACACTGAAGCTTTCTTT.

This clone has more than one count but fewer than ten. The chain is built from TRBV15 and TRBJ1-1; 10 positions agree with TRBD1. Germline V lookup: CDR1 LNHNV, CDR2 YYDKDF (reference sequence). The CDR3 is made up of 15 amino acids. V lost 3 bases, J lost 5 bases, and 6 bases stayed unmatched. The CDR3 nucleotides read TGTGCCACCAGCAGCGGACAGGGGGTGATGACTGAAGCTTTCTTT. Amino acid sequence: CATSSGQGVMTEAFF.

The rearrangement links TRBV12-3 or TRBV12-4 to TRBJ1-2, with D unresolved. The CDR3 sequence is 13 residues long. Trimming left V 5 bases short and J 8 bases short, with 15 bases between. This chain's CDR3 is CASSPARSAGYTF. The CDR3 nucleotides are TGTGCCAGCAGTCCTGCCCGATCTGCGGGCTACACCTTC.

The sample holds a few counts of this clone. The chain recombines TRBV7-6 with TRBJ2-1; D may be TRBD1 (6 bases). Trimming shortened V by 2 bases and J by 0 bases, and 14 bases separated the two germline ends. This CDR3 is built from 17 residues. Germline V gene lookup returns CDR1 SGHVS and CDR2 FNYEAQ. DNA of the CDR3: TGTGCCAGCAGCTTATTCGGGACATCGAGCTCCTACAATGAGCAGTTCTTC. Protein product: CASSLFGTSSSYNEQFF.